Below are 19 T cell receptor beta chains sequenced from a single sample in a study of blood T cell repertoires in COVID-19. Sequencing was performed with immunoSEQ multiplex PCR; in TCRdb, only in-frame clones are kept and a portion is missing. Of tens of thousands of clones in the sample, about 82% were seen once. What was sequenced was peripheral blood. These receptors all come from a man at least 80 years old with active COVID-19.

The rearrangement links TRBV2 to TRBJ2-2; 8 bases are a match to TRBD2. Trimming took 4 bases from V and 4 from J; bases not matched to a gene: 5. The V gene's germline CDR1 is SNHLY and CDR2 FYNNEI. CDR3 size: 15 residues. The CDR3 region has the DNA TGTGCCAGCAGTGGGGCGGGAGGTCTCACCGGGGAGCTGTTTTTT. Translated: CASSGAGGLTGELFF.

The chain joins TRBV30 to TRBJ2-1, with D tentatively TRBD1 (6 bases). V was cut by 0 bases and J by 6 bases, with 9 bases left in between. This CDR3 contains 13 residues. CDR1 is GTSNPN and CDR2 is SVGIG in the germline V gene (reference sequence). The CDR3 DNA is TGTGCCTGGAGTGTAGGGGGTGTCAATGAGCAGTTCTTC. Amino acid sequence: CAWSVGGVNEQFF.

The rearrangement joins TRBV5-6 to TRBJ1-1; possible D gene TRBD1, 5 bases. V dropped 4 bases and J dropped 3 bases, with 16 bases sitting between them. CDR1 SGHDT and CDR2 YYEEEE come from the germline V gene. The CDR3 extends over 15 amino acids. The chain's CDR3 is CASSSYRGGDTEAFF. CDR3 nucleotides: TGTGCCAGCAGCAGCTACCGCGGGGGGGACACTGAAGCTTTCTTT.

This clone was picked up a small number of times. In DNA, the CDR3 is TGTGCCAGCTCTACGGGAGGATTTCCCTACGAGCAGTACTTC. Translation: CASSTGGFPYEQYF. The chain joins TRBV25-1 to TRBJ2-7; 7 nucleotides match TRBD2. The germline gives CDR1 MGHDK, CDR2 SYGVNS. CDR3 size: 14 residues. J lost 2 bases, V lost 8 bases, and 9 bases had no gene match.

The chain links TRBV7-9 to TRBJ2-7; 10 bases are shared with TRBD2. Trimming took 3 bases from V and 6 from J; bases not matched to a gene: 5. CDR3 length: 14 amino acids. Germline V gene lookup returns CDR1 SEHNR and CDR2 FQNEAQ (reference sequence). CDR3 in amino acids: CASSFTSGTGEQYF. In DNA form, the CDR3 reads TGTGCCAGCAGCTTCACTAGCGGGACTGGCGAGCAGTACTTC.

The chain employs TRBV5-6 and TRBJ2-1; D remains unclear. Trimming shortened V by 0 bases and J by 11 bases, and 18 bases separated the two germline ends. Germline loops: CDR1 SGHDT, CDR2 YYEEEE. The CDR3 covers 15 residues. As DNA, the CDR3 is TGTGCCAGCAGCTTGGTAGAGTTGGCGGAGCGCCAGCAGTTCTTC. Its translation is CASSLVELAERQQFF. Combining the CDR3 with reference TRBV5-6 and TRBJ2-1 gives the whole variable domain DAGVTQSPTHLIKTRGQQVTLRCSPKSGHDTVSWYQQALGQGPQFIFQYYEEEERQRGNFPDRFSGHQFPNYSSELNVNALLLGDSALYLCASSLVELAERQQFFGPGTRLTVL.

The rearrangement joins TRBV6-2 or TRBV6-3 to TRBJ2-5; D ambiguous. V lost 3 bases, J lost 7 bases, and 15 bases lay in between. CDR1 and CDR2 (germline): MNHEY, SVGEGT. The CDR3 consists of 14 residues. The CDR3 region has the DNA TGTGCCAGCAGTTATCGAACAGCCGCTTCGACCCAGTACTTC. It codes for CASSYRTAASTQYF.

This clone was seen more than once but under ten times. For the CDR3, the DNA is TGCGCCAGCAGCCAAGATCGGCGGGGGCTCCAGAACACTGAAGCTTTCTTT. It translates to CASSQDRRGLQNTEAFF. The chain employs TRBV4-1 and TRBJ1-1; perhaps TRBD1 as D (6 bases). The CDR3 covers 17 residues. V lost 0 bases and J lost 1, with 15 bases in between. In germline, CDR1 is MGHRA, CDR2 YSYEKL.

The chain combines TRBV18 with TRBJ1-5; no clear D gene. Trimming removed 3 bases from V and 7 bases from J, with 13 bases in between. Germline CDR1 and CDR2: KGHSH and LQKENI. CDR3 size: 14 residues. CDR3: CASSPTGSEQPQHF. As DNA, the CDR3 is TGTGCCAGCTCACCGACGGGATCCGAACAGCCCCAGCATTTT.

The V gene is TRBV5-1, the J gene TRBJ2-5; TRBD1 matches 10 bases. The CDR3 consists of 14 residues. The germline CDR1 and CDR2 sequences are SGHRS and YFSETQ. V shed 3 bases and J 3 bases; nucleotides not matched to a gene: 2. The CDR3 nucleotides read TGCGCCAGCAGCTGGGACAGGGGAGAAGAGACCCAGTACTTC. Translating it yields CASSWDRGEETQYF.

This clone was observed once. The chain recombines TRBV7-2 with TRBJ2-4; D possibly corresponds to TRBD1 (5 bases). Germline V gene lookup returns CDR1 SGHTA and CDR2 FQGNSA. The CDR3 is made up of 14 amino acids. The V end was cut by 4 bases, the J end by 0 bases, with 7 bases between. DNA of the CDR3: TGTGCCAGCAGCTCACAGGTAGCCAAAAACATTCAGTACTTC. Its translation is CASSSQVAKNIQYF.

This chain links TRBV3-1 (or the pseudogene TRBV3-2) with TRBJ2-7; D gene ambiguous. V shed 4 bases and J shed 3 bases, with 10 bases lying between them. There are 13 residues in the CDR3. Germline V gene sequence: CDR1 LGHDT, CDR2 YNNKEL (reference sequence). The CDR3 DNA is TGTGCCAGCAGCCCCGGGTCAATCTACGAGCAGTACTTC. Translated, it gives CASSPGSIYEQYF.

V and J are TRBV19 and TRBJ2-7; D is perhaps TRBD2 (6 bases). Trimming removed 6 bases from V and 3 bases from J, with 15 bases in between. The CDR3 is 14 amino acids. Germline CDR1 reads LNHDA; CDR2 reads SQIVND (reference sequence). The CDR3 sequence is CASSGGTVSYEQYF. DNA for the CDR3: TGTGCCAGTAGCGGAGGGACGGTAAGCTACGAGCAGTACTTC.

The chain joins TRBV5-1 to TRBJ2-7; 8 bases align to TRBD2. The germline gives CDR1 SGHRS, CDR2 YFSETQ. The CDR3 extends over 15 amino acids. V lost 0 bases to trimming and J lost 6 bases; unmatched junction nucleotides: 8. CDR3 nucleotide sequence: TGCGCCAGCAGCTTGGCCGGTGCGGGAGGTGTCGAGCAGTACTTC. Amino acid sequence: CASSLAGAGGVEQYF.

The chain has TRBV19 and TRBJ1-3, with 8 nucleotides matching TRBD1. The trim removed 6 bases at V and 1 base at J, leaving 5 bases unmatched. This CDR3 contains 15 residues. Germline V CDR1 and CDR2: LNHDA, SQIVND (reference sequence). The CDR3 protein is CASSPGGASGNTIYF. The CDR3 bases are TGTGCCAGTAGCCCAGGGGGCGCGTCTGGAAACACCATATATTTT.

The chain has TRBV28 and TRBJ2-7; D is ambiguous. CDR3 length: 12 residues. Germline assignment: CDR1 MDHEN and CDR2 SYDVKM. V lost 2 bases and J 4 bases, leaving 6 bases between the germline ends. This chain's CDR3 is CASSLVGYEQYF. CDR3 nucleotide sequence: TGTGCCAGCAGTTTAGTCGGGTACGAGCAGTACTTC.

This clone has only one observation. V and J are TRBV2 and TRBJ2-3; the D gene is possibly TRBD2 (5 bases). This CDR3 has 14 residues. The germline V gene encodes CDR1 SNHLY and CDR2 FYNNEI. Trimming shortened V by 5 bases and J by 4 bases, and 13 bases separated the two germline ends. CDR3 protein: CASSPSRGADTQYF. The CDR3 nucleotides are TGTGCCAGCAGTCCTAGCCGGGGTGCAGATACGCAGTATTTT.

For the CDR3, the DNA is TGTGCCAGCAGTGGAGGGGGAAACACTGAAGCTTTCTTT. It is translated as CASSGGGNTEAFF. The rearrangement links TRBV25-1 to TRBJ1-1; maybe TRBD1 (6 bases). V lost 4 bases and J lost 2, with 8 bases in between. The CDR3 contains 13 residues. Per the germline V gene, CDR1 is MGHDK and CDR2 is SYGVNS.

CDR3 nucleotides: TGTGCCAGCAGTGAATGGCTAGCGGGATTCAATGAGCAGTTCTTC. This encodes CASSEWLAGFNEQFF. This chain connects TRBV2 to TRBJ2-1; 9 bases match TRBD2. CDR1 and CDR2 (germline): SNHLY, FYNNEI. The ends lost 2 bases at V and 6 bases at J; junction bases unmatched: 5. This CDR3 is 15 amino acids long.